One sample yielded the 28 T cell receptor beta chains listed below, sequenced in a study of blood T cell repertoires in COVID-19. TCRdb's copy holds only in-frame clones and misses some; the assay was immunoSEQ multiplex PCR. The sample carries fewer than 140,000 clones, over 70% recorded once. Sample: peripheral blood. These receptors were obtained from a human donor with acute or convalescent COVID-19. The donor label of this sample is uncertain.

The CDR3 loop reads CASISPPRTSGGLGQYV. CDR3 DNA sequence: TGTGCCAGCATCTCACCCCCCAGGACTAGCGGGGGGCTAGGACAGTACGTC. The genes are TRBV5-4 and TRBJ2-7; 14 nucleotides line up with TRBD2. Looked up from germline, CDR1 is SGHNT and CDR2 is YYREEE (reference sequence). CDR3 length: 17 residues. The V segment lost 6 bases and the J segment 10 bases; nucleotides outside the gene matches: 18.

The rearrangement uses TRBV10-1 and TRBJ1-1, with unresolved D. This CDR3 spans 12 amino acids. The V gene's germline CDR1 is WNHNN and CDR2 SYGVQD (reference sequence). Between the trimmed V and J ends, which lost 8 bases and 4 bases, there was a span of 11 bases. Here the CDR3 reads CASPEGGTEAFF. CDR3 bases: TGCGCCAGCCCCGAGGGAGGCACTGAAGCTTTCTTT.

The V call is TRBV30, the J call TRBJ2-6; D might be TRBD2 (5 bases). Trimming shortened V by 2 bases and J by 1 base, and 6 bases separated the two germline ends. The CDR3 sequence is 14 residues long. From germline, CDR1 is GTSNPN and CDR2 SVGIG (reference sequence). CDR3 sequence (DNA): TGTGCCTGGAGTTCGGGGTCTGGGGCCAACGTCCTGACTTTC. The encoded protein is CAWSSGSGANVLTF.

This CDR3 reads CASSVGGTEAFF. DNA for the CDR3: TGTGCCAGCAGCGTAGGAGGCACTGAAGCTTTCTTT. This rearrangement joins TRBV9 to TRBJ1-1; D call uncertain. Deletions cut 0 bases from V and 4 bases from J, with 4 bases between. CDR3 length equals 12 residues. Germline V gene lookup returns CDR1 SGDLS and CDR2 YYNGEE.

This chain links TRBV11-3 with TRBJ1-1; TRBD1 might be the D (5 bases). Germline lookup yields CDR1 SGHNT and CDR2 YENEEA. The CDR3 consists of 13 residues. V was shortened by 5 bases and J by 1 base, with 8 bases between the two germline ends. The CDR3 region is CASSRDRNTEAFF. In DNA form, the CDR3 reads TGTGCCAGCAGCCGCGACAGGAACACTGAAGCTTTCTTT.

V and J are TRBV19 and TRBJ2-3; a weak D match, TRBD2 (6 bases). V gave up 6 bases and J gave up 1 base, with 11 bases separating them. CDR3 size: 14 residues. In germline, CDR1 is LNHDA, CDR2 SQIVND (reference sequence). This CDR3 is CASRLAIGTDTQYF. As DNA, the CDR3 is TGTGCCAGTAGGCTAGCGATCGGCACAGATACGCAGTATTTT.

J is TRBJ1-5 and V is TRBV7-2; D uncertain. From germline, CDR1 is SGHTA and CDR2 FQGNSA. V shed 1 base and J shed 4 bases, with 11 bases lying between them. CDR3 length equals 15 residues. CDR3 DNA: TGTGCCAGCAGCTTAGGAGGGCCTGGGAATCAGCCCCAGCATTTT. It specifies CASSLGGPGNQPQHF.

The chain uses TRBV11-2 and TRBJ2-7; D uncertain. Germline V gives CDR1 SGHAT, CDR2 FQNNGV. This CDR3 is built from 12 residues. V lost 3 bases to trimming and J lost 5 bases, with 8 bases between them. This CDR3 reads CASSFYSNEQYV. CDR3 sequence (DNA): TGTGCCAGCAGCTTTTACAGTAACGAGCAGTACGTC.

The chain is built from TRBV9 and TRBJ1-4; D gene ambiguous. The CDR3 is 13 amino acids. V shed 4 bases and J shed 10 bases, with 14 bases lying between them. Germline V gene sequence: CDR1 SGDLS, CDR2 YYNGEE. CDR3 in DNA: TGTGCCAGCAGCACCAGTCCTGGAGGAAAACTGTTTTTT. Translated: CASSTSPGGKLFF.

V and J are TRBV4-1 and TRBJ1-1; 7 nucleotides match TRBD1. This CDR3 contains 15 residues. Germline loops: CDR1 MGHRA, CDR2 YSYEKL. V was clipped by 6 bases and J by 7 bases; unmatched bases: 14. CDR3 sequence (DNA): TGCGCCAGCAGTCCCATCTTAAAGGGGGCTGGTGAAGCTTTCTTT. Residues: CASSPILKGAGEAFF.

This clone was detected only once. The chain recombines TRBV13 with TRBJ2-2; no reliable D call. The V end lost 2 bases, the J end lost 1 base, and 5 bases lay between the germline ends. CDR3 length: 14 residues. Looked up from germline, CDR1 is PRHDT and CDR2 is FYEKMQ (reference sequence). The CDR3 nucleotides read TGTGCCAGCAGCTTAAGCGTGAACACCGGGGAGCTGTTTTTT. Protein sequence: CASSLSVNTGELFF.

The rearrangement links TRBV4-1 to TRBJ2-7, with 9 bases aligning to TRBD1. V was pared by 4 bases and J by 4 bases, with 8 bases of the junction left unmatched. The CDR3 loop spans 15 amino acids. From germline, CDR1 is MGHRA and CDR2 YSYEKL. The CDR3 region is CASSPGQTGGYEQYF. The CDR3 DNA reads TGCGCCAGCAGCCCAGGCCAGACAGGGGGGTACGAGCAGTACTTC.

There are many counts of this clone. The same CDR3 arises from other DNA sequences in this sample as well. The chain carries TRBV4-1 and TRBJ2-7; 8 bases map to TRBD2. Trimming took 1 base from V and 3 from J; bases not matched to a gene: 5. The germline V gene encodes CDR1 MGHRA and CDR2 YSYEKL. The CDR3 has 15 amino acids. The CDR3 coding sequence is TGCGCCAGCAGCCAAGGTCGGGGGGGGGACTACGAGCAGTACGTC. It translates to CASSQGRGGDYEQYV.

The chain couples TRBV2 to TRBJ1-1, with 11 bases aligning to TRBD1. The junction had 3 bases not matched to a gene; V was cut back by 8 bases and J by 1 base. Germline CDR1 is SNHLY and CDR2 is FYNNEI. The CDR3 extends over 14 amino acids. For the CDR3, the DNA is TGTGCCAGCGGACAGGGGGCATGGAACACTGAAGCTTTCTTT. Translation: CASGQGAWNTEAFF.

A few counts support this clone. This CDR3 is missing its conserved last phenylalanine or tryptophan, likely due to a read error. No DNA is shown, since the ends of the CDR3 on it are uncertain; the CDR3 is the one TCRdb lists. The genes are TRBV6-4 and TRBJ1-3. Germline lookup yields CDR1 MRHNA and CDR2 SNTAGT. The CDR3 length is 10 residues, termini included. CDR3 loop: CASSDSGPRG.

The chain has TRBV7-9 and TRBJ1-4; D is unclear. Germline lookup yields CDR1 SEHNR and CDR2 FQNEAQ (reference sequence). Trimming took 0 bases from V and 4 from J, leaving 12 bases between them. The CDR3 runs 16 residues. Here the CDR3 reads CASSLAGGLLNEKLFF. The DNA for the CDR3 is TGTGCCAGCAGCTTAGCGGGAGGGCTACTTAATGAAAAACTGTTTTTT.

This clone has more than one count but fewer than ten. V is TRBV6-4 and J is TRBJ2-7; 8 bases are shared with TRBD2. The CDR3 loop spans 12 amino acids. From germline, CDR1 is MRHNA and CDR2 SNTAGT. DNA for the CDR3: TGTGGGGCGGGGGGCAACCCCTACGAGCAGTACGTC. Translation gives CGAGGNPYEQYV.

This chain uses TRBV7-2 with TRBJ2-5; maybe TRBD1 (6 bases). Germline values: CDR1 SGHTA, CDR2 FQGNSA. This CDR3 has 14 amino acids. Deletions cut 6 bases from V and 4 bases from J, with 15 bases between. The CDR3 DNA follows: TGTGCCAGCAGATGGGACATCAAATCAGAGACCCAGTACTTC. Its protein product is CASRWDIKSETQYF.

V gene TRBV18 combines with J gene TRBJ1-6; tentatively, D is TRBD1 (5 bases). The germline V gene encodes CDR1 KGHSH and CDR2 LQKENI. The ends were cut back, 3 bases at V and 7 bases at J, with 10 bases in the middle. The CDR3 sequence is 14 residues long. The CDR3 is CASSPGAKNSPLHF. CDR3 sequence (DNA): TGTGCCAGCTCACCTGGGGCCAAGAATTCACCCCTCCACTTT.

In this sample, this clone turned up once. The J gene is TRBJ1-1, the V gene TRBV12-3 or TRBV12-4; tentatively, D is TRBD1 (5 bases). The CDR3 covers 12 residues. The V and J ends lost 3 bases and 11 bases respectively, with 13 bases between them. CDR3 amino acids: CASSFFGQLAFF. The CDR3 DNA is TGTGCCAGCAGTTTCTTCGGACAACTGGCTTTCTTT.

This clone occurred a few times. The CDR3 loop is CASSQFRGQGNSPLHF. CDR3 DNA sequence: TGTGCCAGCAGCCAATTCCGGGGACAGGGAAACTCACCCCTCCACTTT. The chain couples TRBV3-1 (or the pseudogene TRBV3-2) to TRBJ1-6; the match to TRBD1 covers 9 bases. There are 16 residues in the CDR3. The junction had 9 bases not matched to a gene; V was cut back by 2 bases and J by 10 bases. The germline V gene has CDR1 LGHDT and CDR2 YNNKEL (reference sequence).

The chain joins TRBV6-6 to TRBJ1-5; D is unresolved. The germline gives CDR1 MNHNY, CDR2 SVGAGI (reference sequence). Between the trimmed V and J ends, which lost 8 bases and 3 bases, there was a span of 14 bases. The CDR3 totals 14 residues. The CDR3: CASVGERLNQPQHF. The DNA of the CDR3 is TGTGCCAGCGTAGGAGAGAGGCTCAATCAGCCCCAGCATTTT.

V is TRBV2 and J is TRBJ2-3; maybe TRBD2 (6 bases). This CDR3 spans 15 amino acids. Germline loops: CDR1 SNHLY, CDR2 FYNNEI. The V end lost 6 bases, the J end lost 2 bases, and 15 bases lay between the germline ends. CDR3 loop: CASRPPGTFTDTQYF. The CDR3 bases are TGTGCCAGCAGGCCCCCAGGGACTTTCACAGATACGCAGTATTTT.

The chain has TRBV15 and TRBJ1-4; D is unresolved. The CDR3 contains 16 residues. Germline V gene data show CDR1 as LNHNV and CDR2 as YYDKDF (reference sequence). Between the trimmed V and J ends, which lost 9 bases and 7 bases, there was a span of 24 bases. CDR3 DNA sequence: TGTGCCACTCAATATGGGAGAGACGCGCATTTTGAAAAACTGTTTTTT. Encoded protein: CATQYGRDAHFEKLFF.

The chain joins TRBV2 to TRBJ2-3; 10 bases are shared with TRBD2. Trimming removed 7 bases from V and 1 base from J; junction bases left unmatched: 5. The germline gives CDR1 SNHLY, CDR2 FYNNEI. The CDR3 totals 15 residues. CDR3 bases: TGTGCCAGCATCAGCGGGGGGGCAGGCACAGATACGCAGTATTTT. Translating it yields CASISGGAGTDTQYF.

DNA of the CDR3: TGTGCCAGCAGGCAACAGGGGAGCTATGGCTACACCTTC. This translates into CASRQQGSYGYTF. The chain has TRBV2 and TRBJ1-2; 7 positions agree with TRBD1. Germline CDR1 SNHLY, CDR2 FYNNEI. Losses at the gene ends were 6 bases for V and 4 bases for J; bases not matched to a gene: 5. CDR3 length: 13 amino acids.

The V and J genes are TRBV13 and TRBJ2-5; 9 bases match TRBD2. After removal of 0 bases from V and 0 bases from J, the junction contained 8 bases not matched to a gene. The CDR3 extends over 18 amino acids. Germline V CDR1 and CDR2: PRHDT, FYEKMQ (reference sequence). The CDR3 loop is CASSLGLAGAPNQETQYF. The CDR3 region has the DNA TGTGCCAGCAGCTTAGGGTTAGCGGGGGCCCCCAACCAAGAGACCCAGTACTTC.

The chain carries TRBV5-6 and TRBJ1-5, with unresolved D. Germline values: CDR1 SGHDT, CDR2 YYEEEE. The CDR3 contains 14 residues. The V gene lost 0 bases and the J gene lost 7 bases, with 11 bases spanning the gap. This chain's CDR3 is CASSLGSHGQPQHF. CDR3 coding DNA: TGTGCCAGCAGCTTGGGGAGCCACGGGCAGCCCCAGCATTTT. The full variable domain, completed using reference TRBV5-6 and TRBJ1-5, is DAGVTQSPTHLIKTRGQQVTLRCSPKSGHDTVSWYQQALGQGPQFIFQYYEEEERQRGNFPDRFSGHQFPNYSSELNVNALLLGDSALYLCASSLGSHGQPQHFGDGTRLSIL.